Described below is a single T cell receptor beta chain sequence and its context. Its antigen is currently unknown. The sample is drawn from a study of cytomegalovirus exposure and HLA in healthy donors. This PCR relied on a set of 60 Vbeta primers and 13 Jbeta primers. The assay was immunoSEQ multiplex PCR, and TCRdb's table has in-frame clones only and misses some. Of fewer than 200,000 clones listed, 68% are singletons. The study, taken as a whole, reports: Across donors, presence/absence analyses took sequencing depth to be roughly uniform.

Germline values: CDR1 MNHEY, CDR2 SMNVEV (reference sequence). This CDR3 spans 13 amino acids. Losses at the gene ends were 6 bases for V and 5 bases for J; bases not matched to a gene: 4. The receptor's source is a woman in her forties in good health and CMV-seropositive. Sequencing was carried out using PBMCs. This sequence joins TRBV27 and TRBJ1-2; 9 bases are a match to TRBD1. CDR3 residues: CASRGDREYGYTF. Written as DNA, the CDR3 is TGTGCCAGCAGGGGGGACAGGGAATATGGCTACACCTTC.